Each of the 25 T cell receptor beta chains below was sequenced from the same sample in a study of CD8+ T cells in alopecia areata. Extracted from the samples, RNA was reverse transcribed into cDNA to serve as the sequencing template. TCRdb keeps only in-frame clones here, not all; method: immunoSEQ multiplex PCR. The sample gives about 98,000 clones, less than 50% of which show up once; around 0.8% is in the top ten. Sample: CD4+ T cells sorted from blood. These receptors originate from a human donor with alopecia areata.

Concerning this clone: One end of the junction is discordant with germline, which a read error may explain. This chain links TRBV7-9 with TRBJ1-6; D is unresolved. Looked up from germline, CDR1 is SEHNR and CDR2 is FQNEAQ (reference sequence). The CDR3 has 14 amino acids. The CDR3 coding sequence is TGTGCCAGCAGCATAGCGGCCGCAAATTCACCCCTCCACTTT. Protein product: CASSIAAANSPLHF.

This clone was recorded a few times. CDR3 nucleotides: TGCAGCGTCGACAGGGACTCCTACAATGAGCAGTTCTTC. Its translation: CSVDRDSYNEQFF. J is TRBJ2-1 and V is TRBV29-1; 7 bases line up with TRBD1. The CDR3 has 13 amino acids. CDR1 and CDR2 (germline): SQVTM, ANQGSEA. With V trimmed by 6 bases and J by 0 bases, 2 bases remained unmatched.

This sequence joins TRBV5-1 and TRBJ2-5, with D perhaps being TRBD1 or TRBD2 (5 bases each). The CDR3 runs to 15 residues. CDR1 is SGHRS and CDR2 is YFSETQ in the germline V gene. V lost 4 bases and J 2 bases, leaving 15 bases between the germline ends. In DNA, the CDR3 is TGCGCCAGCAGCCACATTAGGGACGTTCAAGAGACCCAGTACTTC. It is translated as CASSHIRDVQETQYF.

The CDR3 DNA is TGTGCCAGCAGGACGTCGGGGGAGAGGGAGACCCAGTACTTC. Translation gives CASRTSGERETQYF. This chain joins TRBV7-2 and TRBJ2-5; D is possibly TRBD2 (6 bases). The CDR3 runs 14 residues. The germline CDR1 and CDR2 sequences are SGHTA and FQGNSA. Trimming took 6 bases from V and 5 from J, leaving 16 bases between them.

This clone has only a few counts. The V call is TRBV29-1, the J call TRBJ2-3; D unresolved. V was trimmed by 6 bases and J by 2 bases, leaving 9 bases between them. There are 12 residues in the CDR3. CDR1 SQVTM and CDR2 ANQGSEA come from the germline V gene. CDR3 protein: CSVLPSTDTQYF. DNA for the CDR3: TGCAGCGTCCTCCCTTCCACAGATACGCAGTATTTT.

This clone has only a few counts. V is TRBV29-1 and J is TRBJ1-2, with 7 bases fitting TRBD1. From germline, CDR1 is SQVTM and CDR2 ANQGSEA. The CDR3 sequence is 12 residues long. V shed 6 bases and J 7 bases; nucleotides not matched to a gene: 8. In DNA form, the CDR3 reads TGCAGCGTCTCAAGACAGGGTGGTGGCTACACCTTC. Residues: CSVSRQGGGYTF.

The CDR3 coding sequence is TGCGCCAGCAGCTTGACAGGACTAGCGGGGGGGTGGCCCCAAGAGACCCAGTACTTC. It codes for CASSLTGLAGGWPQETQYF. The V and J genes are TRBV5-1 and TRBJ2-5; TRBD2 matches 15 bases. CDR3 length: 19 residues. The V segment lost 1 base and the J segment 1 base; nucleotides outside the gene matches: 8. Germline V gene lookup returns CDR1 SGHRS and CDR2 YFSETQ.

The chain uses TRBV2 and TRBJ2-6; either TRBD1 or TRBD2 may supply D (5 bases each). This CDR3 comprises 13 residues. The germline CDR1 and CDR2 sequences are SNHLY and FYNNEI. Trimming cost V 8 bases and J 4 bases, with 9 bases left between them. The CDR3 sequence is CASGGDGANVLTF. CDR3 nucleotides: TGTGCCAGCGGGGGTGACGGGGCCAACGTCCTGACTTTC.

This clone turned up a few times. CDR3 loop: CASSSRLTRSNQPQHF. The CDR3 region has the DNA TGTGCCAGCAGCTCGAGACTAACTAGGAGCAATCAGCCCCAGCATTTT. This sequence joins TRBV5-6 and TRBJ1-5; D is unresolved. Germline V lookup: CDR1 SGHDT, CDR2 YYEEEE. The CDR3 spans 16 residues. The V gene lost 3 bases and the J gene lost 1 base, with 14 bases spanning the gap.

The V call is TRBV29-1, the J call TRBJ1-2, with D uncertain. Between the trimmed V and J ends, which lost 4 bases and 2 bases, there was a span of 8 bases. This CDR3 has 12 residues. Germline loops: CDR1 SQVTM, CDR2 ANQGSEA. CDR3 loop: CSVGSDNYGYTF. DNA for the CDR3: TGCAGCGTTGGTTCCGACAACTATGGCTACACCTTC.

The chain is built from TRBV29-1 and TRBJ1-2; 9 bases map to TRBD1. Trimming cost V 4 bases and J 6 bases; bases outside gene matches: 6. This CDR3 has 13 residues. Germline-derived CDR1 and CDR2 are SQVTM and ANQGSEA. CDR3 bases: TGCAGCGTTGGTGTTGGGACAGGGAATGGCTACACCTTC. Its translation: CSVGVGTGNGYTF.

The J gene is TRBJ2-7, the V gene TRBV7-9; possible D gene TRBD1, 6 bases. In germline, CDR1 is SEHNR, CDR2 FQNEAQ (reference sequence). The CDR3 loop spans 14 amino acids. Trimming took off 4 bases at V and 7 bases at J, with 17 bases between the two ends. CDR3 region: CASSSSGHAGEQYF. The CDR3, as DNA: TGTGCCAGCAGCTCCTCGGGACACGCCGGAGAGCAGTACTTC.

CDR3 bases: TGCAGCTCTCACTATCGGGCTGAGCAGTTCTTC. Encoded protein: CSSHYRAEQFF. The chain couples TRBV29-1 to TRBJ2-1, with D unclear. The germline V and J ends were trimmed by 8 bases and 9 bases, with 14 bases remaining between them. The CDR3 is 11 amino acids. The germline CDR1 and CDR2 sequences are SQVTM and ANQGSEA.

This chain connects TRBV5-4 to TRBJ2-1; D may be TRBD2 (7 bases). Deletions cut 2 bases from V and 5 bases from J, with 11 bases between. Germline V lookup: CDR1 SGHNT, CDR2 YYREEE (reference sequence). This CDR3 contains 14 residues. CDR3 coding DNA: TGTGCCAGCAGCTTAACGGGGGGCCACAATGAGCAGTTCTTC. It yields the protein CASSLTGGHNEQFF.

The chain combines TRBV7-2 with TRBJ2-2; possible D gene TRBD1, 6 bases. This CDR3 has 15 residues. The V gene's germline CDR1 is SGHTA and CDR2 FQGNSA. The ends were cut back, 1 base at V and 3 bases at J, with 9 bases in the middle. CDR3 nucleotide sequence: TGTGCCAGCAGCTTAGGCCAGGGGTACACCGGGGAGCTGTTTTTT. Translation gives CASSLGQGYTGELFF.

The chain is built from TRBV4-1 and TRBJ2-5; D uncertain. V was trimmed by 4 bases and J by 2 bases, leaving 5 bases between them. Germline assignment: CDR1 MGHRA and CDR2 YSYEKL. The CDR3 contains 12 residues. The CDR3 loop is CASSPGQETQYF. Here the CDR3 DNA reads TGCGCCAGCAGCCCCGGGCAAGAGACCCAGTACTTC.

The chain uses TRBV2 and TRBJ2-7; D is possibly TRBD1 (6 bases). V was cut by 4 bases and J by 9 bases, with 19 bases left in between. CDR1 and CDR2 from the germline V gene are SNHLY and FYNNEI. CDR3 length: 14 residues. The CDR3 DNA reads as TGTGCCAGCAGTGGTACTAGGGGGTATCACGGGCAGTACTTC. It codes for CASSGTRGYHGQYF.

J is TRBJ1-3 and V is TRBV2, with D unclear. The CDR3 extends over 10 amino acids. Germline CDR1 and CDR2: SNHLY and FYNNEI. Trimming cost V 2 bases and J 11 bases, with 4 bases left between them. CDR3 sequence: CASSEIAIYF. The CDR3 bases are TGTGCCAGCAGTGAAATCGCCATATATTTT.

This rearrangement joins TRBV28 to TRBJ1-6, with no clear D. The CDR3 has 11 residues. V gave up 3 bases and J gave up 12 bases, with 6 bases separating them. Germline CDR1 MDHEN, CDR2 SYDVKM. CDR3 region: CASSFSVPLHF. CDR3 DNA: TGTGCCAGCAGTTTCTCTGTACCCCTCCACTTT.

This clone was counted between two and nine times. V usage is TRBV29-1 and J usage is TRBJ2-5, with a tentative D call TRBD1 (5 bases). The CDR3 runs 12 residues. V gave up 3 bases and J gave up 5 bases, with 10 bases separating them. Germline V gene sequence: CDR1 SQVTM, CDR2 ANQGSEA. The CDR3: CSVDRQGETQYF. The DNA for the CDR3 is TGCAGCGTTGATCGGCAGGGCGAGACCCAGTACTTC.

This clone came up a few times. This chain joins TRBV30 and TRBJ1-2; no clear D gene. There are 14 residues in the CDR3. The V end was cut by 2 bases, the J end by 0 bases, with 10 bases between. Germline lookup yields CDR1 GTSNPN and CDR2 SVGIG (reference sequence). The CDR3 region is CAWSPLVSNYGYTF. The CDR3 DNA reads TGTGCCTGGAGTCCTCTCGTCTCTAACTATGGCTACACCTTC.

This clone was counted only a few times. The V gene is TRBV5-1, the J gene TRBJ2-3; the D is unclear. The CDR3 consists of 15 residues. The germline V and J ends were trimmed by 4 bases and 1 base, with 13 bases remaining between them. Looked up from germline, CDR1 is SGHRS and CDR2 is YFSETQ. The CDR3 nucleotides are TGCGCCAGCAGCAACCGTCCGGACGGCACAGATACGCAGTATTTT. This translates into CASSNRPDGTDTQYF.

The table lists this clone with a few counts. The rearrangement uses TRBV9 and TRBJ2-6; TRBD1 matches 11 bases. The CDR3 is 18 amino acids. The V segment lost 3 bases and the J segment 0 bases; nucleotides outside the gene matches: 5. In germline, CDR1 is SGDLS, CDR2 YYNGEE. The CDR3 loop is CASSGWDRGTSGANVLTF. The CDR3 nucleotides are TGTGCCAGCAGCGGTTGGGACAGGGGGACCTCTGGGGCCAACGTCCTGACTTTC.

V gene TRBV29-1 combines with J gene TRBJ2-1, with 8 nucleotides matching TRBD2. The CDR3 spans 14 residues. In germline, CDR1 is SQVTM, CDR2 ANQGSEA. With 8 bases clipped from V and 7 bases from J, the junction kept 13 bases outside the gene matches. The CDR3 region has the DNA TGCAGCCTCGCCGGGACTAGGGGCCTGAATGAGCAGTTCTTC. This codes for CSLAGTRGLNEQFF.

The chain carries TRBV5-1 and TRBJ2-3; weak D call: TRBD2 (6 bases). Between the trimmed V and J ends, which lost 2 bases and 2 bases, there was a span of 21 bases. CDR1 is SGHRS, CDR2 YFSETQ, per germline. This CDR3 has 18 residues. CDR3 DNA sequence: TGCGCCAGCAGCTTACCAAAATTGGGACTGGGACTCACAGATACGCAGTATTTT. Its protein product is CASSLPKLGLGLTDTQYF.